This T cell receptor (beta chain) was identified during a study of blood T cell repertoires in COVID-19. Study-wide context: COVID-19 samples, acute and convalescent, were from the United States, Italy and Spain.

As originally analysed: Amplified reference gene primers provided the basis for estimating nucleated cell counts. Method: immunoSEQ multiplex PCR; TCRdb's copy keeps in-frame clones and lacks some. The V and J calls and clone size were taken over from that table, and D and trimming were inferred from the DNA. The sample lists some 700,000 clones, 75% to 90% occurring once. V shed 0 bases and J shed 4 bases, with 14 bases lying between them. The germline V gene has CDR1 SGDLS and CDR2 YYNGEE. The CDR3 sequence is 16 residues long. The sample taken for sequencing was peripheral blood. This receptor was obtained from a woman between 18 and 29 years old with acute or convalescent COVID-19. The rearrangement uses TRBV9 and TRBJ2-1; maybe TRBD1 (6 bases). CDR3 DNA: TGTGCCAGCAGCGTAGAACCAGGGGCGGCTTACAATGAGCAGTTCTTC. Protein: CASSVEPGAAYNEQFF.